The present entry profiles one T cell receptor (beta chain) with its context. What it binds is unknown. The CDR3 sequence is 18 residues long. The germline V gene encodes CDR1 MDHEN and CDR2 SYDVKM. V was pared by 3 bases and J by 0 bases, with 9 bases of the junction left unmatched. Individuals with ophthalmopathy presented a Clinical Activity Score of at least 3, a NOSPECS grade of at least 4 and a duration under 3 months. The study left out patients who had uncontrolled infection, other autoimmune disease, pregnancy or lactation. Using around 10 ml of fresh peripheral blood, PBMCs were prepared. The data derive from a study of T cells in Graves' hyperthyroidism and ophthalmopathy. Study-wide points: Ophthalmopathy and stable hyperthyroidism were separated by a 13 V-J model.

Amplified regions were TCR beta CDR3 sequences from RNA transcripts. TCR CDR3 underwent first-round RT-PCR with the HTBI primer set. TCRdb re-called the multiplex PCR reads through MiXCR, storing one row per CDR3 protein. Of 500,000 to 550,000 distinct CDR3 sequences in the sample, about 20% are singletons; the top ten hold around 50%. The sequenced sample consisted of blood. The chain employs TRBV28 and TRBJ2-5; 11 bases agree with TRBD2. The TCR sequence derives from a man aged 40-55 years with Graves' ophthalmopathy. The CDR3 region has the DNA TGTGCCAGCAGTTTCACTAGCGGGAGAAGGGCTGACCAAGAGACCCAGTACTTC. Translating it yields CASSFTSGRRADQETQYF.